This T cell receptor (beta chain) was documented in a study of shared clonotypes between healthy human individuals. This was a deep-level run. Every immunoSEQ plate was one replicate of a subset's evenly spread DNA. Sorted subsets were amplified in replicate PCRs using approximately 0.2 ug DNA, tens of thousands of T cell genomes. Using immunoSEQ multiplex PCR, the repertoire was profiled, and TCRdb retains in-frame clones only, with some absent. The table lists over 95,000 clones, about 62% of them singletons, with 20% to 25% in the top ten. About this clone: What it binds is unknown.

The length of the CDR3 is 14 residues. Germline values: CDR1 SEHNR, CDR2 FQNEAQ (reference sequence). The ends were cut back, 5 bases at V and 2 bases at J, with 13 bases in the middle. Study outcomes and limitations: On the whole, naive subsets had larger estimated richness than memory subsets had.

The receptor's source is a woman under 40 in good health. This chain links TRBV7-9 with TRBJ2-7; D ambiguous. Source material: memory CD8+ T cells sorted from blood. Noted subset: CD45RO+ cells pooled with CCR7-negative TemRA cells. For the CDR3, the DNA is TGTGCCAGCAGCCACGGCGGAACCCCCTACGAGCAGTACTTC. Translating it yields CASSHGGTPYEQYF.